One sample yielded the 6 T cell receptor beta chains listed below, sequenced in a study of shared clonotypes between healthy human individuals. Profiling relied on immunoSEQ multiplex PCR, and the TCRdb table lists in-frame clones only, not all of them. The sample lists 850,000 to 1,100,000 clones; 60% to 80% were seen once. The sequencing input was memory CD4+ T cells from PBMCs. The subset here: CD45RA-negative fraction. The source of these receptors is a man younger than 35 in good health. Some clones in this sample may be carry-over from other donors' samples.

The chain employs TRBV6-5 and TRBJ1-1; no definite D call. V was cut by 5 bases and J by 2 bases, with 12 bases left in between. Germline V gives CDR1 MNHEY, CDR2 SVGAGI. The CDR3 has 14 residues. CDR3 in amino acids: CASSPVLINTEAFF. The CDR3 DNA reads TGTGCCAGCAGTCCCGTACTGATAAACACTGAAGCTTTCTTT.

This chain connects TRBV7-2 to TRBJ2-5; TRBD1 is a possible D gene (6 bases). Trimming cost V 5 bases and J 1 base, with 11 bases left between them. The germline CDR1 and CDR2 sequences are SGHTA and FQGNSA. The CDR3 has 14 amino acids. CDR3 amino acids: CASSVTGTQETQYF. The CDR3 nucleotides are TGTGCCAGCAGCGTTACAGGGACCCAAGAGACCCAGTACTTC.

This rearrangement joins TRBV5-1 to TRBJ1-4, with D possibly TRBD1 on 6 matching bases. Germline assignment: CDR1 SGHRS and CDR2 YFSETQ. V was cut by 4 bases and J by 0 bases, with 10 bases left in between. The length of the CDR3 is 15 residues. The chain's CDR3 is CASSPRTATNEKLFF. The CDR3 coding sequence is TGCGCCAGCAGCCCAAGGACAGCAACTAATGAAAAACTGTTTTTT.

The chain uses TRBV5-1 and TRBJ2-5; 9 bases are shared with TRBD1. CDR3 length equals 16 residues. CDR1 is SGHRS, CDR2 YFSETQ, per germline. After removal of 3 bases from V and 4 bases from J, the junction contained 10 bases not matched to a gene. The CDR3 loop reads CASSSVPGQGGETQYF. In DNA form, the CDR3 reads TGCGCCAGCAGCTCCGTCCCGGGACAGGGAGGAGAGACCCAGTACTTC.

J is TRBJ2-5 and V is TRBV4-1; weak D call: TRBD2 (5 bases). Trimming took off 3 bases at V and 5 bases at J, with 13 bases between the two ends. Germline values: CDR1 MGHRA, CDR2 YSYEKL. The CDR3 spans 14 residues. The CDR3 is CASSHRETRETQYF. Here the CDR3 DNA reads TGCGCCAGCAGCCACCGGGAAACGAGGGAGACCCAGTACTTC.

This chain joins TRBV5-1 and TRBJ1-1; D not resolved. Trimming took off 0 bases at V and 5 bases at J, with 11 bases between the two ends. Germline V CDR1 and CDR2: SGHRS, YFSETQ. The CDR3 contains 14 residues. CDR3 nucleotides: TGCGCCAGCAGCTTGGCCCCCCCCCGGACTGAAGCTTTCTTT. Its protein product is CASSLAPPRTEAFF.